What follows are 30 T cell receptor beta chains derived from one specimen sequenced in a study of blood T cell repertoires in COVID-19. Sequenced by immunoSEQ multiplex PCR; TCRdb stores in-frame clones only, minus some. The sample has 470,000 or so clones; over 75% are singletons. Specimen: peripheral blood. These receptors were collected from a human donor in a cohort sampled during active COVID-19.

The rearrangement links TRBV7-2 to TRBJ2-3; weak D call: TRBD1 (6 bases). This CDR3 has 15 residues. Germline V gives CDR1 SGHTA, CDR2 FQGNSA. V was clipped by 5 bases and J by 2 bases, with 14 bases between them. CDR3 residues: CASSRRQGHTDTQYF. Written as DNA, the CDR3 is TGTGCCAGCAGCCGCCGGCAGGGGCACACAGATACGCAGTATTTT.

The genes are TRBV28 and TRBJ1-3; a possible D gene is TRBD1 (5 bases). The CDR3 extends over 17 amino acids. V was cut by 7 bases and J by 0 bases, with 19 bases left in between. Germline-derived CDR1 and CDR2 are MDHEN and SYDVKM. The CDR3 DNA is TGTGCCAGCACCGACATGTCCGCGACAGCCTCTGGAAACACCATATATTTT. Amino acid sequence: CASTDMSATASGNTIYF.

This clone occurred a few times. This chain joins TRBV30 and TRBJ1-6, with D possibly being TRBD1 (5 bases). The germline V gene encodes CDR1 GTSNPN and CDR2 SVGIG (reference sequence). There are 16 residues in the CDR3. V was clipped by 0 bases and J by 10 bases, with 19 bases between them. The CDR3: CAWSVEGRVGRSPLHF. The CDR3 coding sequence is TGTGCCTGGAGTGTGGAGGGACGAGTAGGGCGGTCACCCCTCCACTTT.

The CDR3 loop is CSVGSGVGETQYF. In nucleotides, the CDR3 is TGCAGCGTTGGGTCAGGGGTAGGGGAGACCCAGTACTTC. V and J are TRBV29-1 and TRBJ2-5, with D possibly matching TRBD1 (6 bases). The V gene lost 4 bases and the J gene lost 5 bases, with 14 bases spanning the gap. The length of the CDR3 is 13 residues. Looked up from germline, CDR1 is SQVTM and CDR2 is ANQGSEA.

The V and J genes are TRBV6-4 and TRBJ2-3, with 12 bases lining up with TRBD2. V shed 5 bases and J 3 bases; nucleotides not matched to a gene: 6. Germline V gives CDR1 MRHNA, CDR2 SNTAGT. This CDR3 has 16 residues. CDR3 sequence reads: CASSPTSGRRTDTQYF. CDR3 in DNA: TGTGCCAGCAGTCCTACTAGCGGGAGGCGAACAGATACGCAGTATTTT.

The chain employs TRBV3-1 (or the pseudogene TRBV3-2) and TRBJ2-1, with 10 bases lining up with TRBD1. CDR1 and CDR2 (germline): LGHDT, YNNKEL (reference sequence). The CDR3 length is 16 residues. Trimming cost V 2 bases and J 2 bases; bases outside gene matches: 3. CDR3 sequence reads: CASSQPGQGTYNEQFF. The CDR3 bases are TGTGCCAGCAGCCAACCGGGACAGGGGACCTACAATGAGCAGTTCTTC.

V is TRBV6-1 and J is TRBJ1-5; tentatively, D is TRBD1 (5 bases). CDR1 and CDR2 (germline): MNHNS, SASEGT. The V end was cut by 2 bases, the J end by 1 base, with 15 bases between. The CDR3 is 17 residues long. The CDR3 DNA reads TGTGCCAGCAGTGAATCGCCCGGGGGAAGAAGCAATCAGCCCCAGCATTTT. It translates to CASSESPGGRSNQPQHF.

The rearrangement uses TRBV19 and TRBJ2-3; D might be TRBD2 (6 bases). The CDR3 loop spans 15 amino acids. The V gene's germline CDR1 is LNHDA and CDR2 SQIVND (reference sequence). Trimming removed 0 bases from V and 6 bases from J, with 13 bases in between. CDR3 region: CASSIEGTGRDTQYF. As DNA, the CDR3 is TGTGCCAGTAGTATAGAGGGCACGGGGAGGGATACGCAGTATTTT.

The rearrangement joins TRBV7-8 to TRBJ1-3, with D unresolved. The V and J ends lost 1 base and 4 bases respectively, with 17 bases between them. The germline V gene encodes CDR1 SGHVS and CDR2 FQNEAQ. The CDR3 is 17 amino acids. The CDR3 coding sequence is TGTGCCAGCAGCTTAGTGACGCAGGATATACCAGGAAACACCATATATTTT. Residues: CASSLVTQDIPGNTIYF.

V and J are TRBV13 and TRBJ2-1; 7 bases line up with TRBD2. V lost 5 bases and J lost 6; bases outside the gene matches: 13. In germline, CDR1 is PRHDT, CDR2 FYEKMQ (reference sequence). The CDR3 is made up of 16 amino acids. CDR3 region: CASSGRTRHKPNEQFF. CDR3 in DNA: TGTGCCAGCAGCGGACGGACTAGACATAAACCCAATGAGCAGTTCTTC.

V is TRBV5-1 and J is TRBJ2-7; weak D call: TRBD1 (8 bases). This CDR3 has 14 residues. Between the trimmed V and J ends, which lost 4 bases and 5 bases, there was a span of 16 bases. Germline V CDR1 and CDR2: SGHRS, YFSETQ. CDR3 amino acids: CASSIGQGGHEQYF. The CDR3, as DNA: TGCGCCAGCAGCATCGGACAGGGAGGGCACGAGCAGTACTTC.

For the CDR3, the DNA is TGTGCCTGGAGTCGTGGACAGTCTGGGGCCAACGTCCTGACTTTC. Its protein is CAWSRGQSGANVLTF. J is TRBJ2-6 and V is TRBV30; D perhaps matches TRBD1 (6 bases). The V end lost 2 bases, the J end lost 1 base, and 9 bases lay between the germline ends. The CDR3 has 15 amino acids. Germline CDR1 GTSNPN, CDR2 SVGIG (reference sequence).

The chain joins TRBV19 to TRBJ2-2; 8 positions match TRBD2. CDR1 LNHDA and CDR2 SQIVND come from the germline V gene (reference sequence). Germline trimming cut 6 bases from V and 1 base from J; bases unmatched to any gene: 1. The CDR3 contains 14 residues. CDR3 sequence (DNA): TGTGCCAGTAGAACTAGCGGGAACACCGGGGAGCTGTTTTTT. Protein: CASRTSGNTGELFF.

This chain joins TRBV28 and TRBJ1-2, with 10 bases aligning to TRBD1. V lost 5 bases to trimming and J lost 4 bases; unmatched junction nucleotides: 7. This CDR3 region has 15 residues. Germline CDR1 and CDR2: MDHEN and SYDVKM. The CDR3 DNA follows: TGTGCCAGCAGTCCGAGGGACAGGGGCGCCTATGGCTACACCTTC. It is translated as CASSPRDRGAYGYTF.

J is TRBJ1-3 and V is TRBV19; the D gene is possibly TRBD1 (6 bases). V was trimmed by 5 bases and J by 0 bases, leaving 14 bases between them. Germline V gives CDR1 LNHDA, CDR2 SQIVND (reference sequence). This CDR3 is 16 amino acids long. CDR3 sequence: CASSANRDHSGNTIYF. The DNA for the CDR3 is TGTGCCAGTAGTGCGAACAGGGATCACTCTGGAAACACCATATATTTT.

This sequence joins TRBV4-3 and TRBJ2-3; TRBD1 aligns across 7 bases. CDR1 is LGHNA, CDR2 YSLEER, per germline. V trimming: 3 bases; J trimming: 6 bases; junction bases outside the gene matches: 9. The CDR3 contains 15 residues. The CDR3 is CASSHTNRGQDTQYF. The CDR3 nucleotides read TGCGCCAGCAGCCACACTAACAGGGGTCAGGATACGCAGTATTTT.

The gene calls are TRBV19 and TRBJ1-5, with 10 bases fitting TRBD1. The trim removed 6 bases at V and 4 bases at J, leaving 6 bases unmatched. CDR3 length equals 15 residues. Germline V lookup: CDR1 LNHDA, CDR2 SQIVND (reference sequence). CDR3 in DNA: TGTGCCAGTAGCTCGGGGACAGGGGCGAATCAGCCCCAGCATTTT. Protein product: CASSSGTGANQPQHF.

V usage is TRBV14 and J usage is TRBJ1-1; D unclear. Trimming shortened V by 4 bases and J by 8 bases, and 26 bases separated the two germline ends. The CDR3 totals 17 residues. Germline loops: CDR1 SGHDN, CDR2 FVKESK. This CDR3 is CASSRPQVGTAAGEAFF. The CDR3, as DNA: TGTGCCAGCAGCCGACCACAAGTAGGTACGGCTGCCGGGGAAGCTTTCTTT.

CDR3: CASSRHRGWGANVLTF. CDR3 coding DNA: TGTGCCAGTAGTAGACACAGGGGCTGGGGGGCCAACGTCCTGACTTTC. The chain has TRBV19 and TRBJ2-6; 7 bases match TRBD1. The CDR3 totals 16 residues. CDR1 is LNHDA, CDR2 SQIVND, per germline (reference sequence). V shed 4 bases and J 4 bases; nucleotides not matched to a gene: 7. Together with reference TRBV19 and TRBJ2-6, the CDR3 gives the full variable domain: DGGITQSPKYLFRKEGQNVTLSCEQNLNHDAMYWYRQDPGQGLRLIYYSQIVNDFQKGDIAEGYSVSREKKESFPLTVTSAQKNPTAFYLCASSRHRGWGANVLTFGAGSRLTVL.

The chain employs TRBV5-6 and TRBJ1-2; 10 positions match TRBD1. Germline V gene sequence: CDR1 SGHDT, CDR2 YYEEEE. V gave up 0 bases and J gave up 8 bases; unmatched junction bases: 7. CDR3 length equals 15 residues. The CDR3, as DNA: TGTGCCAGCAGCTTGGTGGGACAGGGGATCGGCGGCTACACCTTC. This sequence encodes CASSLVGQGIGGYTF.

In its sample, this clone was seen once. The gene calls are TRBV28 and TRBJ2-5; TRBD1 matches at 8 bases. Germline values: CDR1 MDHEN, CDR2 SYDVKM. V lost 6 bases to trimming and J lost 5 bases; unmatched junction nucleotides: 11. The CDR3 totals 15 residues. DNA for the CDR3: TGTGCCAGCAGCGGGAGACAGGGGCCAGGGGAGACCCAGTACTTC. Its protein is CASSGRQGPGETQYF.

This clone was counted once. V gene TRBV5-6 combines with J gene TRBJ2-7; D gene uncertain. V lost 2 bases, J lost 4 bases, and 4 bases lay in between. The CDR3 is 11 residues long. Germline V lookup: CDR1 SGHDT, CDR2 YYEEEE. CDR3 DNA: TGTGCCAGCAGCTTCGAGTACGAGCAGTACTTC. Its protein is CASSFEYEQYF.

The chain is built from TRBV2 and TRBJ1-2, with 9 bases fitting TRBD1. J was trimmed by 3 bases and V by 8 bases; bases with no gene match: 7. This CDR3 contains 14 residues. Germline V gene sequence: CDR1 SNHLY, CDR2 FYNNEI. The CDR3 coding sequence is TGTGCCAGCCTTATGGGACAGGGCTACTATGGCTACACCTTC. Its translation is CASLMGQGYYGYTF.

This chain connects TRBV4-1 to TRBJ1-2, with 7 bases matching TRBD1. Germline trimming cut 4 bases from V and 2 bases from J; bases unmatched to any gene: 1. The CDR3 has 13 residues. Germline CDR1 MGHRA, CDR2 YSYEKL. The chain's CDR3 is CASSPGQNYGYTF. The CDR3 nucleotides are TGCGCCAGCAGCCCGGGACAGAACTATGGCTACACCTTC.

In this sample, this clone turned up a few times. CDR3 sequence (DNA): TGTGCCAGCAGCTTGCGACAGGGGGCGCGTCTCACTGAAGCTTTCTTT. It translates to CASSLRQGARLTEAFF. The rearrangement links TRBV5-4 to TRBJ1-1; 10 bases agree with TRBD1. The CDR3 spans 16 residues. Germline CDR1 and CDR2: SGHNT and YYREEE (reference sequence). V trimming: 1 base; J trimming: 4 bases; junction bases outside the gene matches: 7.

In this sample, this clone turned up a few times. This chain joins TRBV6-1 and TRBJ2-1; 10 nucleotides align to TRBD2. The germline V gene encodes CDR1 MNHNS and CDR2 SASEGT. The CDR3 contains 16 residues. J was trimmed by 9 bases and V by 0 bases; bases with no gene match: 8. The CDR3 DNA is TGTGCCAGCAGTGAAGCGAGCGGGGGGGATTGGGGTGAGCAGTTCTTC. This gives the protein CASSEASGGDWGEQFF.

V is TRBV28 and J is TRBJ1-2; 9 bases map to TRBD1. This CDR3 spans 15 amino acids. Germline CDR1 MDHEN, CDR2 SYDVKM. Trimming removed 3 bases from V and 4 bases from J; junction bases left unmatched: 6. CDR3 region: CASSLETGGFYGYTF. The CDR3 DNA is TGTGCCAGCAGTTTGGAGACAGGGGGTTTCTATGGCTACACCTTC.

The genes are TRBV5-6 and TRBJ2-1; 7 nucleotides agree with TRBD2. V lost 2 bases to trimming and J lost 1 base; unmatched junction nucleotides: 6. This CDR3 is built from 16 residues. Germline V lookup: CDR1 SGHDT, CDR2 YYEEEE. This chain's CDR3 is CASSFWGGESYNEQFF. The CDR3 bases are TGTGCCAGCAGCTTTTGGGGGGGAGAGTCCTACAATGAGCAGTTCTTC.

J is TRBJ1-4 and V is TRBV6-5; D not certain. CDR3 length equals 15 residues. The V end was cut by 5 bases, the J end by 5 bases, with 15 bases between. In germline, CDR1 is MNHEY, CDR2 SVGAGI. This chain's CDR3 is CASSPALDWNEKLFF. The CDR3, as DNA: TGTGCCAGCAGTCCCGCCTTGGACTGGAATGAAAAACTGTTTTTT.

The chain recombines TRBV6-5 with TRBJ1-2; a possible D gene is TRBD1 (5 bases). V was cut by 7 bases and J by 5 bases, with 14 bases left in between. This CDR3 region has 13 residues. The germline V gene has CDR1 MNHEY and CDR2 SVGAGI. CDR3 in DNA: TGTGCCAGCACTAGCGCCCCAGGGTATGGCTACACCTTC. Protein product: CASTSAPGYGYTF.